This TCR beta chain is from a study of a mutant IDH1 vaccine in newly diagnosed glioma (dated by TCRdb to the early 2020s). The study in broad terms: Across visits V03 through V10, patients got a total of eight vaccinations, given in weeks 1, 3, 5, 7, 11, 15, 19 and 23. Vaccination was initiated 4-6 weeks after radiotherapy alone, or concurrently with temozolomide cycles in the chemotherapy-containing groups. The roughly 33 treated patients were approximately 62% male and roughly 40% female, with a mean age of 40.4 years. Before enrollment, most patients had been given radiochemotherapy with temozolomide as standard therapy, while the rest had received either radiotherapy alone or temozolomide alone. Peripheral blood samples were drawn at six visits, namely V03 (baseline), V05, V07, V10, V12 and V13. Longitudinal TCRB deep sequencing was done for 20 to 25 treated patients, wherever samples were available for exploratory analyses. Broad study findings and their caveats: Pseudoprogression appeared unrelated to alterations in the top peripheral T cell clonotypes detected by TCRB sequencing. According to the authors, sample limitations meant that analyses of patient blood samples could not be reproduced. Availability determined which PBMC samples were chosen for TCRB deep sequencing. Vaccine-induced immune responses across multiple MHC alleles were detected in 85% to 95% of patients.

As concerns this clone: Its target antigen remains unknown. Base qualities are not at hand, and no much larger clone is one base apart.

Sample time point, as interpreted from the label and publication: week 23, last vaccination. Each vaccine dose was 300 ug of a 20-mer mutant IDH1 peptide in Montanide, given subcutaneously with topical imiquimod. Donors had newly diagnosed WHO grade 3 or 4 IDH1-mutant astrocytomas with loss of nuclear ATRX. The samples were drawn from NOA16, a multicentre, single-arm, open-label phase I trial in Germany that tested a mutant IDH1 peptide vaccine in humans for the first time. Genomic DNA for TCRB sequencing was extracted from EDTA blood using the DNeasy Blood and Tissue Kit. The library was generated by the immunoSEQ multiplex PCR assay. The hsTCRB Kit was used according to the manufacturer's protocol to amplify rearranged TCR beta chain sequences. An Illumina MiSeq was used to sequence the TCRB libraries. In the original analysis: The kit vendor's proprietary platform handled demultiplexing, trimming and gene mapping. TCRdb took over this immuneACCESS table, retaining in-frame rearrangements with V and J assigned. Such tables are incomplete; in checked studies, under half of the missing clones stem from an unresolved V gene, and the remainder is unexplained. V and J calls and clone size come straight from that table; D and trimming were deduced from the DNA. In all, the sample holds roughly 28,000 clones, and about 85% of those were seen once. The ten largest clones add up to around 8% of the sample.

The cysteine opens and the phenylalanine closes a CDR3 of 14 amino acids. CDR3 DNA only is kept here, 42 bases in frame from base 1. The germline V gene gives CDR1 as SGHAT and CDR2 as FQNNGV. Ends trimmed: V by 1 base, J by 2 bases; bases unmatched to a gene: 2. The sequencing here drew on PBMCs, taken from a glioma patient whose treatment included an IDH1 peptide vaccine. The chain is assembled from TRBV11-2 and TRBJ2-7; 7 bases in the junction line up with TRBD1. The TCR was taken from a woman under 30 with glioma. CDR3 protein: CASSLGQGAYEQYF. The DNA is TGTGCCAGCAGCTTAGGACAGGGTGCCTACGAGCAGTACTTC.